The rows below give T cell receptor beta chains drawn from one sample of a study of shared clonotypes between healthy human individuals. The assay was immunoSEQ multiplex PCR, and TCRdb's table has in-frame clones only and misses some. Of some 1 million clones in the sample, roughly 70% were seen once. The sequencing input was memory CD4+ T cells sorted from blood. The source is a man between 18 and 35 years old in good health. Each CDR3 is given with its conserved first and last residue. D genes are given only for firm matches. Clone size is stated in some rows and not others, as once, few, many or a class when expanded.

abundance: few
v_gene: TRBV6-1
d_gene: -
j_gene: TRBJ1-1
CDR3nt: TGTGCCACCCGAACGCAGGGAGAGATGAACACTGAAGCTTTCTTT
CDR3aa: CATRTQGEMNTEAFF

abundance: -
v_gene: TRBV2
d_gene: -
j_gene: TRBJ2-7
CDR3nt: TGTGCCAGCACCAGGGACCAAAGGAACGAGCAGTACTTC
CDR3aa: CASTRDQRNEQYF

abundance: few
v_gene: TRBV11-2
d_gene: TRBD1
j_gene: TRBJ2-7
CDR3nt: TGTGCCAGCAGCTTAGTACAGGGGTCATCCTACGAGCAGTACTTC
CDR3aa: CASSLVQGSSYEQYF

abundance: -
v_gene: TRBV29-1
d_gene: -
j_gene: TRBJ2-2
CDR3nt: TGCAGCGCTAGGGTTTACACCGGGGAGCTGTTTTTT
CDR3aa: CSARVYTGELFF

abundance: -
v_gene: TRBV11-2
d_gene: TRBD1
j_gene: TRBJ1-5
CDR3nt: TGTGCCAGCAGCCAAGGATTCACAGGGGATCAGCCCCAGCATTTT
CDR3aa: CASSQGFTGDQPQHF

abundance: -
v_gene: TRBV9
d_gene: -
j_gene: TRBJ2-5
CDR3nt: TGTGCCAGCAGCGTAGGACCCCAAGAGACCCAATACTTC
CDR3aa: CASSVGPQETQYF

abundance: -
v_gene: TRBV5-6
d_gene: -
j_gene: TRBJ2-5
CDR3nt: TGTGCCAGCAGCTTGGGCAGACTCCAAGAGACCCAGTACTTC
CDR3aa: CASSLGRLQETQYF

abundance: once
v_gene: TRBV7-2
d_gene: TRBD1
j_gene: TRBJ2-2
CDR3nt: TGTGCCAGCAGCTTAGCGTCAATCAGGGGGCCGGGCGGGGAGCTGTTTTTT
CDR3aa: CASSLASIRGPGGELFF

abundance: -
v_gene: TRBV5-1
d_gene: TRBD1
j_gene: TRBJ1-1
CDR3nt: TGCGCCAGCAGCAAAACAGGGGAGGCGAACACTGAAGCTTTCTTT
CDR3aa: CASSKTGEANTEAFF

abundance: -
v_gene: TRBV11-1
d_gene: -
j_gene: TRBJ2-2
CDR3nt: TGTGCCAGCAGGAGAAATTCGAACACCGGGGAGCTGTTTTTT
CDR3aa: CASRRNSNTGELFF

abundance: once
v_gene: TRBV6-1
d_gene: TRBD2
j_gene: TRBJ2-2
CDR3nt: TGTGCCACGGGTGGCGGGGGGGCCCACACCGGGGAGCTGTTTTTT
CDR3aa: CATGGGGAHTGELFF

abundance: -
v_gene: TRBV5-1
d_gene: -
j_gene: TRBJ2-3
CDR3nt: TGCGCCAGCAGCTTTGCAGGGCCTGGCAACACAGATACGCAGTATTTT
CDR3aa: CASSFAGPGNTDTQYF

abundance: -
v_gene: TRBV9
d_gene: TRBD1
j_gene: TRBJ2-7
CDR3nt: TGTGCCAGCAGCGCAAGGGGACAGAGCTCCTACGAGCAGTACTTC
CDR3aa: CASSARGQSSYEQYF

abundance: once
v_gene: TRBV5-4
d_gene: TRBD2
j_gene: TRBJ2-5
CDR3nt: TGTGCCAGCAGCTTGGTAACTAGCGGCCTCGGAGAGACCCAGTACTTC
CDR3aa: CASSLVTSGLGETQYF

abundance: few
v_gene: TRBV28
d_gene: -
j_gene: TRBJ2-7
CDR3nt: TGTGCCAGCAGCATCTACGAGCAGTACTTC
CDR3aa: CASSIYEQYF

abundance: -
v_gene: TRBV5-6
d_gene: TRBD2
j_gene: TRBJ2-1
CDR3nt: TGTGCCAGCAGCCCACCTTTCGCGGGGGGCAATGAGCAGTTCTTC
CDR3aa: CASSPPFAGGNEQFF

abundance: -
v_gene: TRBV18
d_gene: -
j_gene: TRBJ1-1
CDR3nt: TGTGCCAGCTCACGTGAGGGACTTTTGAACACTGAAGCTTTCTTT
CDR3aa: CASSREGLLNTEAFF

abundance: -
v_gene: TRBV7-2
d_gene: -
j_gene: TRBJ2-7
CDR3nt: TGTGCCAGCAGCTTTCTGGGGTACGAGCAGTACTTC
CDR3aa: CASSFLGYEQYF

abundance: -
v_gene: TRBV5-1
d_gene: -
j_gene: TRBJ1-2
CDR3nt: TGCGCCAGCAGCTTGGACAGGATCGGTGGCTACACCTTC
CDR3aa: CASSLDRIGGYTF

abundance: -
v_gene: TRBV5-1
d_gene: -
j_gene: TRBJ2-1
CDR3nt: TGCGTCAGCACTACAGGGAGCTCCTACAATGAGCAGTTCTTC
CDR3aa: CVSTTGSSYNEQFF

abundance: few
v_gene: TRBV28
d_gene: -
j_gene: TRBJ2-5
CDR3nt: TGTGCCAGCAGGGGGCCCGGGGCGGGGGAGACCCAGTACTTC
CDR3aa: CASRGPGAGETQYF

abundance: -
v_gene: TRBV30
d_gene: -
j_gene: TRBJ2-3
CDR3nt: TGTGCCTGGATGTGGGACTCCACTAGCACAGATACGCAGTATTTT
CDR3aa: CAWMWDSTSTDTQYF

abundance: -
v_gene: TRBV7-9
d_gene: TRBD2
j_gene: TRBJ2-1
CDR3nt: TGTGCCAGCAGCTTAGGGGTAGCAGCGGGACTAGCGCTGTACAATGAGCAGTTCTTC
CDR3aa: CASSLGVAAGLALYNEQFF